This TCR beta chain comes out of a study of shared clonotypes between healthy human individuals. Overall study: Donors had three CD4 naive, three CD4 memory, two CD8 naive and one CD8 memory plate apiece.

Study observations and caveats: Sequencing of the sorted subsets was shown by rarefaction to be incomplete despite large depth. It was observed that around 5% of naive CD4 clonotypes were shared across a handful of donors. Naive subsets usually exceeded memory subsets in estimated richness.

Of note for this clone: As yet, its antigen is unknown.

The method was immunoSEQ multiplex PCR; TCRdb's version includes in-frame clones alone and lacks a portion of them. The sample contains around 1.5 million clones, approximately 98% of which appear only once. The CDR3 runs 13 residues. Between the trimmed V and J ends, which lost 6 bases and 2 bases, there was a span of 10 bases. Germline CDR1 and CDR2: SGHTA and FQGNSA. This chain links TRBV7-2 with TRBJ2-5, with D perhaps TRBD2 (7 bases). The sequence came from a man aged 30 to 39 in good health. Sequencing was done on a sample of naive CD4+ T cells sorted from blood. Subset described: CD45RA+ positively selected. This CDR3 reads CASRRGGQETQYF. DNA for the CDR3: TGTGCCAGCAGGAGGGGGGGACAAGAGACCCAGTACTTC.